This TCR beta chain was sequenced in a study of T cell changes during pregnancy in multiple sclerosis. The J segment lost 7 bases and the V segment lost 5 bases, leaving 4 bases of the junction unmatched. There are 12 residues in the CDR3. Germline loops: CDR1 LNHDA, CDR2 SQIVND (reference sequence). The assay was immunoSEQ multiplex PCR, and TCRdb's table has in-frame clones only and misses some. This sample has 90,000 to 95,000 clones; almost 95% occur once, and the top ten carry 2.2%. The sequencing here drew on peripheral blood, taken in the third trimester of pregnancy. J is TRBJ2-7 and V is TRBV19, with 8 bases identical to TRBD2. The TCR comes from a female donor with multiple sclerosis, enrolled in a pregnancy study. Written as DNA, the CDR3 is TGTGCCAGTAGTCGCTCGGGAGGGGAGCAGTACTTC. Protein: CASSRSGGEQYF.